This T cell receptor beta chain was captured by sequencing in a study of blood T cells in healthy people across ages. The use of a sample-barcoded 5' primer and a J-beta primer mix characterized a second PCR of 7 to 11 cycles. Every single cDNA molecule received a tag from a template-switch adaptor with 12 random nucleotides. MiXCR, run by TCRdb on the 5' RACE reads, gives a single entry per CDR3 protein. The table has approximately 800,000 distinct CDR3 sequences, about 25% seen once. V lost 5 bases and J lost 9; bases outside the gene matches: 10. The germline CDR1 and CDR2 sequences are DFQATT and SNEGSKA (reference sequence). The CDR3 covers 14 residues. This sample also appeared in a second study, on T cells of mothers and their children. Per that study: The sample comes from some ten healthy Caucasian donors: mothers and children. Using roughly 1.4 ug per 15 ul, all extracted RNA underwent cDNA synthesis.

V is TRBV20-1 and J is TRBJ2-1; 10 nucleotides match TRBD2. What was sequenced was blood. The receptor comes from a boy under 18 in good health. CDR3 in DNA: TGCAGTGCTTATAGCGGGAGGAGGGCGGGTGAGCAGTTCTTC. It translates to CSAYSGRRAGEQFF.